This paragraph covers one TCR beta chain sequence. The antigen is undetermined. A read error may produce the germline difference seen at one junction end. Germline V gene data show CDR1 as SGDLS and CDR2 as YYNGEE. This CDR3 has 14 residues. This entry belongs to a study of CD8+CD57+ T cells in acquired aplastic anemia. Selection for sequencing was limited to patients who had shown CD8+CD57+ cell expansion by flow cytometry. Everyone among the patients had severe acquired aplastic anemia. Profiles of TCR beta VDJ and CDR3 were generated from a genomic DNA template. TCRdb independently ran MiXCR on the reads; one entry per CDR3 protein. This table has approximately 260,000 distinct CDR3 sequences, 70% to 85% appearing once. Study results and caveats: Under 35 was the count of CD8+ CDR3 sequences that patients shared with controls. Patients were compared with controls for CD8+ Simpson's diversity, and no significant difference emerged.

This receptor was obtained from a human donor with aplastic anemia. What was sequenced was sorted CD4+, CD8+, or CD8+CD57+ T cells (not recorded which) from PBMCs. The chain couples TRBV9 to TRBJ2-3, with a possible D match to TRBD2 (5 bases). The CDR3 spells CASSVGGEPTDTHF. DNA for the CDR3: TGTGCCAGCAGCGTAGGGGGAGAGCCCACAGATACGCATTTT.